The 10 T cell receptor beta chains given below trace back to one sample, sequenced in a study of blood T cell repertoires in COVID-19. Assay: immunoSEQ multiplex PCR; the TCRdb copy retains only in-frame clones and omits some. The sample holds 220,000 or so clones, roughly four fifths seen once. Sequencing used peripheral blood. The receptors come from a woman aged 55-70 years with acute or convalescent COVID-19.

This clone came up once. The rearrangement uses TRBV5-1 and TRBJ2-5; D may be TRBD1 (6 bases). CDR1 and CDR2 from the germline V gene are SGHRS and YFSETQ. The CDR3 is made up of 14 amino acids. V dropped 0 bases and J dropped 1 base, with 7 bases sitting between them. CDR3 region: CASSLGTVQETQYF. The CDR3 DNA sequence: TGCGCCAGCAGCTTGGGGACAGTCCAAGAGACCCAGTACTTC.

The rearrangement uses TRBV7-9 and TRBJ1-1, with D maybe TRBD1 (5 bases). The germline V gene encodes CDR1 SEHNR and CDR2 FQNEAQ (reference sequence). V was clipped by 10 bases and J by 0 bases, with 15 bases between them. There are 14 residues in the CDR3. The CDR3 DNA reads TGTGCCACCGGCAGGGAACGTATGAACACTGAAGCTTTCTTT. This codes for CATGRERMNTEAFF.

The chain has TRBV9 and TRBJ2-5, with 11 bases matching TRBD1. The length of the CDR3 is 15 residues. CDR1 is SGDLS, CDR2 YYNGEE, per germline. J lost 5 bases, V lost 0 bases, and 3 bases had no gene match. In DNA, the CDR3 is TGTGCCAGCAGCGTAGGGACAGGGGGCCTGGAGACCCAGTACTTC. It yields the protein CASSVGTGGLETQYF. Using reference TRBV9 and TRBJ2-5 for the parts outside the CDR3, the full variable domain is DSGVTQTPKHLITATGQRVTLRCSPRSGDLSVYWYQQSLDQGLQFLIQYYNGEERAKGNILERFSAQQFPDLHSELNLSSLELGDSALYFCASSVGTGGLETQYFGPGTRLLVL.

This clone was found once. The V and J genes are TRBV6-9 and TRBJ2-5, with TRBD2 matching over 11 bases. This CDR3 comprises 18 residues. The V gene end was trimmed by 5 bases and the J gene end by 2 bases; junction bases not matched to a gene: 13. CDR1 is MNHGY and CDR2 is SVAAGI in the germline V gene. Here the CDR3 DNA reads TGTGCCAGCAGTACCCCCACCCTAGCGGGGGGACGACAAGAGACCCAGTACTTC. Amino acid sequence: CASSTPTLAGGRQETQYF.

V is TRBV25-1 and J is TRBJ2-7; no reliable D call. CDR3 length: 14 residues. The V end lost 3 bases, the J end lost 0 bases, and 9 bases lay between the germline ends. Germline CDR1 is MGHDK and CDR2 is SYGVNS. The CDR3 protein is CASSDSRSSYEQYF. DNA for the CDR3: TGTGCCAGCAGTGATTCCAGAAGCTCCTACGAGCAGTACTTC.

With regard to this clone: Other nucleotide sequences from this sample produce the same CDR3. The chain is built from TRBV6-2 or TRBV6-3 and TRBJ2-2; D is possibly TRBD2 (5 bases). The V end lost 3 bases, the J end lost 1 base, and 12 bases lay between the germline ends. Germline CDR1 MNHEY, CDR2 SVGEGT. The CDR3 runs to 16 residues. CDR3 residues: CASSYGGSGNTGELFF. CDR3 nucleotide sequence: TGTGCCAGCAGTTATGGAGGTTCAGGGAACACCGGGGAGCTGTTTTTT.

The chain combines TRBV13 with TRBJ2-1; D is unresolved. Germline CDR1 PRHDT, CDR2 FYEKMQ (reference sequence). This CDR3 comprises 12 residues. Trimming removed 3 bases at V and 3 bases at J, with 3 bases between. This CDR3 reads CASSFYYNEQFF. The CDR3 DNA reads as TGTGCCAGCAGCTTTTACTACAATGAGCAGTTCTTC.

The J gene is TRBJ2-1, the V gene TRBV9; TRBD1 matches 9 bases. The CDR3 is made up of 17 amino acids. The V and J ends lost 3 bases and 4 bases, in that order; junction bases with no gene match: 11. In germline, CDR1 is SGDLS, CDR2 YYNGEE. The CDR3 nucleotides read TGTGCCAGCAGCGCAAGATGGGGGGACAGGGTGTACAATGAGCAGTTCTTC. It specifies CASSARWGDRVYNEQFF.

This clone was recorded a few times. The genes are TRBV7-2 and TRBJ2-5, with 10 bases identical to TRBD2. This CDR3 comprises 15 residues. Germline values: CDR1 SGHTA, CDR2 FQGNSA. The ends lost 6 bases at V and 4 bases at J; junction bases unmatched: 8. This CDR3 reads CASSFASGGAETQYF. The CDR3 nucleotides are TGTGCCAGCAGTTTTGCGAGCGGGGGGGCAGAGACCCAGTACTTC.

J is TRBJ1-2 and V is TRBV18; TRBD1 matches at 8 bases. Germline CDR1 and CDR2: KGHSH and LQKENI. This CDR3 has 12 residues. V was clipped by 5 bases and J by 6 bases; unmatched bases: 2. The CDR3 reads CASSGQGNGYTF. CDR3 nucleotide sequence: TGTGCCAGCTCAGGACAGGGCAATGGCTACACCTTC.